The rows below give T cell receptor beta chains drawn from one sample of a study of CD8+CD57+ T cells in acquired aplastic anemia. MiXCR, applied by TCRdb to the reads, yields one record per CDR3 protein. This table holds around 180,000 distinct CDR3 sequences, under 75% found once. Sequences were obtained from sorted CD4+, CD8+, or CD8+CD57+ T cells (not recorded which) from PBMCs. Source of these receptors: a human donor in good health. Each CDR3 is given with its conserved first and last residue.

V: TRBV7-3; CDR3: CAIRAPSGNTIYF
V: TRBV28; CDR3: CASSLPTGYEQFF
V: TRBV7-9; CDR3: CASSTDHLIAGVGYNEQFF
V: TRBV5-6; CDR3: CASSSGTGFGETQYF
V: TRBV4-3; CDR3: CASSQGQGGGYEQYF
V: TRBV5-1; CDR3: CASSLVWSKETQYF
V: TRBV5-1; CDR3: CASTPSEYNEQFF
V: TRBV5-4; CDR3: CAWSRETQYF
V: TRBV6-4; CDR3: CASTTTGDSYNEQFF
V: TRBV20-1; CDR3: CSGTEGGLYEQYF
V: TRBV2; CDR3: CASSLGPTEAFF
V: TRBV29-1; CDR3: CSGVITFREETQYF
V: TRBV19; CDR3: CASSGDRGGNQPQHF
V: TRBV15; CDR3: CATSRREDSPLHF
V: TRBV19; CDR3: CASSIGTGLRETQYF
V: TRBV19; CDR3: CASSMKVGIYGYTF
V: TRBV20-1; CDR3: CSASSHSNQPQHF
V: TRBV19; CDR3: CASKTHGGDEQYF
V: TRBV20-1; CDR3: CSATPGASGIGEQFF
V: TRBV6-9; CDR3: CAAEGGTGAYGYTF
V: TRBV24-1; CDR3: CATSDSQGTDTQYF
V: TRBV5-1; CDR3: CASEASGQGYNEQFF
V: TRBV2; CDR3: CASSAPRKEYF
V: TRBV19; CDR3: CASSIVRDREDEQFF
V: TRBV7-8; CDR3: CASSLASLPGTGDHEQYF
V: TRBV7-2; CDR3: CASGGGGYEQYF
V: TRBV9; CDR3: CASSVSPSYEQYF
V: TRBV20-1; CDR3: CSARIAGVNTEAFF
V: TRBV5-1; CDR3: CASSLSGVGNEQYF
V: TRBV19; CDR3: CASSALRGTTDTQYF
V: TRBV10-3; CDR3: CAIAEREMDTQYF
V: TRBV10-3; CDR3: CAISESGGTSYNEQFF
V: TRBV15; CDR3: CATSSTGGKGETQYF
V: TRBV11-2; CDR3: CASSLERDTEAFF
V: TRBV19; CDR3: CASSTSTGFYEDTQYF
V: TRBV2; CDR3: CASSGAGTLIWGQYF
V: TRBV29-1; CDR3: CSVETGVREQYF
V: TRBV20-1; CDR3: CSARGDTYEAFF
V: TRBV7-8; CDR3: CASSSGGASYEQYF
V: TRBV20-1; CDR3: CSARDRKTFF
V: TRBV24-1; CDR3: CATSDSSGGNNEQFF